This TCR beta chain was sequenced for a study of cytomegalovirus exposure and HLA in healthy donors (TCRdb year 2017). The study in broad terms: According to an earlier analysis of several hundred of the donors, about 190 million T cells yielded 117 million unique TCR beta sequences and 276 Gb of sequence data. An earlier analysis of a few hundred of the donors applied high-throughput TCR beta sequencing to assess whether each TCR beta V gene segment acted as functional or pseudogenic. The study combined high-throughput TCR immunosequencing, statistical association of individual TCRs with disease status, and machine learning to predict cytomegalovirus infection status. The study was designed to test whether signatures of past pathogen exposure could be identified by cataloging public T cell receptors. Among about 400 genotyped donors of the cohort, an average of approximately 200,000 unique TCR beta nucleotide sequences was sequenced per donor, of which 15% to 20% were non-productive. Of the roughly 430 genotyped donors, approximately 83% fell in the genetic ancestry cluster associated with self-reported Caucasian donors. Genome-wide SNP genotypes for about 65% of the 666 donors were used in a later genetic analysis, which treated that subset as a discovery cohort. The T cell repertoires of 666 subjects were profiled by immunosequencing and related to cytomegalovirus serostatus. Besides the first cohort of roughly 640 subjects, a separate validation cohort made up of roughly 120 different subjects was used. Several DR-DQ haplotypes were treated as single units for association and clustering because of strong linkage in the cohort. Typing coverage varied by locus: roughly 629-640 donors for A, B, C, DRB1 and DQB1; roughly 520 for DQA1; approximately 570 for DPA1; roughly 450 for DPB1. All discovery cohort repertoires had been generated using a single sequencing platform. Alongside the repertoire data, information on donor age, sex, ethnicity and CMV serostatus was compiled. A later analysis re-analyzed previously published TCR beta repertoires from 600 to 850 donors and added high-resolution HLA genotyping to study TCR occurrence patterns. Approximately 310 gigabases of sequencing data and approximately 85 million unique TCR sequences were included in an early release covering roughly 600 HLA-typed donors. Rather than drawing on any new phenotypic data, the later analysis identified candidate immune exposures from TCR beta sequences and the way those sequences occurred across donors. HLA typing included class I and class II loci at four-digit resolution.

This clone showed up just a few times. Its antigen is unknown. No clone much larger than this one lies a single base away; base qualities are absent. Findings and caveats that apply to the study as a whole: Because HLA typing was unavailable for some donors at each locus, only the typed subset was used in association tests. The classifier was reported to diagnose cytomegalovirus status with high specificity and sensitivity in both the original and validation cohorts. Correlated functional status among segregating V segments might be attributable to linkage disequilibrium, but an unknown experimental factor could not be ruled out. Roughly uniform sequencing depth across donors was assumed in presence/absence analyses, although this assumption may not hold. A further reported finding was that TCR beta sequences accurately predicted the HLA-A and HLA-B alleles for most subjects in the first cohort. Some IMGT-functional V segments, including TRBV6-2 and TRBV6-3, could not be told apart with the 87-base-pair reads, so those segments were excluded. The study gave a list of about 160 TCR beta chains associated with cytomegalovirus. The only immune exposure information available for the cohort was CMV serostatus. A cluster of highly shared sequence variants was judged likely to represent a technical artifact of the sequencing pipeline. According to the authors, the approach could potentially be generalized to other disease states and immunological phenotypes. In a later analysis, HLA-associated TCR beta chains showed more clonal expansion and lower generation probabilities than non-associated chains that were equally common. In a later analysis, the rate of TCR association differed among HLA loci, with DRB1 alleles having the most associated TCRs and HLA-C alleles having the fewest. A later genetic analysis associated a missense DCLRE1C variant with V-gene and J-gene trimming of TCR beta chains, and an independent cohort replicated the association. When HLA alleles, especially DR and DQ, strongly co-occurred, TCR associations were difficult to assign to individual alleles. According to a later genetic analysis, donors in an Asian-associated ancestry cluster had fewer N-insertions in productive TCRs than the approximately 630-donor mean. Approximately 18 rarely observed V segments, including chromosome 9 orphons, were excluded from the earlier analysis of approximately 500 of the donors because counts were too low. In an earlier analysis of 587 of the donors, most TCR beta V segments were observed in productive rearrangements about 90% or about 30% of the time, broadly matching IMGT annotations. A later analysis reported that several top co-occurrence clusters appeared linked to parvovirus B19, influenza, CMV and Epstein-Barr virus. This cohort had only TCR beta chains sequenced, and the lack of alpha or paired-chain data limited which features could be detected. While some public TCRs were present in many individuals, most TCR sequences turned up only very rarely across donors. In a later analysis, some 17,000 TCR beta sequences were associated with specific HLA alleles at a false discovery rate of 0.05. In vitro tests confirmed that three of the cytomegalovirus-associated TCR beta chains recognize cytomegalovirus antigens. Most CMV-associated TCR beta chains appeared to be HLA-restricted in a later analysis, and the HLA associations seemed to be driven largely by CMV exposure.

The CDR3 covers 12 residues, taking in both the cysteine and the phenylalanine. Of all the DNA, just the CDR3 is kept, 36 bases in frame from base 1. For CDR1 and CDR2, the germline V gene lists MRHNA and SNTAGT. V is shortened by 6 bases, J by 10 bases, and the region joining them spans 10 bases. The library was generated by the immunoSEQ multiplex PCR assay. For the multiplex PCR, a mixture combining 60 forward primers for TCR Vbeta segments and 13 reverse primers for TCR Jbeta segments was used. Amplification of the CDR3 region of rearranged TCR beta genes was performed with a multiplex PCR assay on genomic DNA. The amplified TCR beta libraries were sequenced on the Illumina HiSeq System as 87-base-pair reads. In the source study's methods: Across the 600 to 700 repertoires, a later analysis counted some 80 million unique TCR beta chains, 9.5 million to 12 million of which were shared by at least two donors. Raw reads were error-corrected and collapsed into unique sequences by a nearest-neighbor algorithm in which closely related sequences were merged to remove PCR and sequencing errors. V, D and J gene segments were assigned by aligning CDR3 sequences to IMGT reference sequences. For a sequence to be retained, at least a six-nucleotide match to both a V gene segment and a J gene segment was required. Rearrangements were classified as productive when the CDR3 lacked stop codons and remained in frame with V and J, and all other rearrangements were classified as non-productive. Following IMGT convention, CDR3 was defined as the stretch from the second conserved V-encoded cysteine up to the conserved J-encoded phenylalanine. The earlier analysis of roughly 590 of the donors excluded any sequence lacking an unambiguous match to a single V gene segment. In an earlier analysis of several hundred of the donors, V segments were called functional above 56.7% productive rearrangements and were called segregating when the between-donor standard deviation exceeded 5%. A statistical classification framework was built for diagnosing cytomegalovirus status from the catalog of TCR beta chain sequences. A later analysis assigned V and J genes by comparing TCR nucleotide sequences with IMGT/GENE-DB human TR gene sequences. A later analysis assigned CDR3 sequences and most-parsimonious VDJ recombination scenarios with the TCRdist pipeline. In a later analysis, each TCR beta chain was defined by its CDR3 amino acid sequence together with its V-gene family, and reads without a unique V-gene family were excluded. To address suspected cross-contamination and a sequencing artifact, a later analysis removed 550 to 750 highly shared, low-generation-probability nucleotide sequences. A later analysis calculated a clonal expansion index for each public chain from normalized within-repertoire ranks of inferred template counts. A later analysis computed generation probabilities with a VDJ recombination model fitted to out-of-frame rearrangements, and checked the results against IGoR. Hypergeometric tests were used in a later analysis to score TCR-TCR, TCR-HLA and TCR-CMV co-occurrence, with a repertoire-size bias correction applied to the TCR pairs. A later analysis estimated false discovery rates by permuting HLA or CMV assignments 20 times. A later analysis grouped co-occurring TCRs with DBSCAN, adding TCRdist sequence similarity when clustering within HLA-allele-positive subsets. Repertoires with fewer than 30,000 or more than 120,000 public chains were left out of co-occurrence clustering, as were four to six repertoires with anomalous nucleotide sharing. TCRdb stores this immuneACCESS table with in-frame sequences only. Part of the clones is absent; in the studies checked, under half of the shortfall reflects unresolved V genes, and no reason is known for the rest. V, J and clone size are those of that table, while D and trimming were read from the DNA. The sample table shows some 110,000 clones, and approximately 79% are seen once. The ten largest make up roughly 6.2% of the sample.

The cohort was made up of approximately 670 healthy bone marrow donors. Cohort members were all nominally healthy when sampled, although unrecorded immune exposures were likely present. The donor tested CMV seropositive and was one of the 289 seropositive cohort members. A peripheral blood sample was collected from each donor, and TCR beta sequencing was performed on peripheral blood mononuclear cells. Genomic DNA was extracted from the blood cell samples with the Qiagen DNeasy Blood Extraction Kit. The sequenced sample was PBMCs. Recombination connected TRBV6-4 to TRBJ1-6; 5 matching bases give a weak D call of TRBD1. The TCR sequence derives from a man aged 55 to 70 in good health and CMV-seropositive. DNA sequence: TGTGCCAGCAGGCAGGGTGACTCACCCCTCCACTTT. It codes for CASRQGDSPLHF.